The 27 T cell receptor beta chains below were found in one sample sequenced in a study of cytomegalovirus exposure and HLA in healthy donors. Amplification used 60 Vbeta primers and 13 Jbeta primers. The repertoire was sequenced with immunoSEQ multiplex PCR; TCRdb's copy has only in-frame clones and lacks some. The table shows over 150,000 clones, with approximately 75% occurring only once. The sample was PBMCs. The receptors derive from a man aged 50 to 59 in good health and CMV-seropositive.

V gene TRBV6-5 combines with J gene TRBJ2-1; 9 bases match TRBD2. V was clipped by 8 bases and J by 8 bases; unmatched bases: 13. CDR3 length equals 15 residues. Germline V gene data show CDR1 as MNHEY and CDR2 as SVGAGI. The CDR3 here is CASSPLGSGGDEQFF. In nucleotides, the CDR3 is TGTGCCAGCTCACCGCTGGGTAGCGGGGGTGATGAGCAGTTCTTC.

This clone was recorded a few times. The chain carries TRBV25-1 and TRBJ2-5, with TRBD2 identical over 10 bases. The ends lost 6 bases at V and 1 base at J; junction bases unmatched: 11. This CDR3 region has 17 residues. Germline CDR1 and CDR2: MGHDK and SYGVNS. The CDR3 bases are TGTGCCAGCAGCCGGAAGCTAGCGGGGGCCCGCCAAGAGACCCAGTACTTC. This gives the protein CASSRKLAGARQETQYF.

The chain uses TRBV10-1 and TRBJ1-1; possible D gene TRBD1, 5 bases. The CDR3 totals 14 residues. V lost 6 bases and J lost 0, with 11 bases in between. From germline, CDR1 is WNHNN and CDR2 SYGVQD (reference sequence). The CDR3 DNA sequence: TGCGCCAGCAGCTTCGACAGAATGAACACTGAAGCTTTCTTT. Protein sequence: CASSFDRMNTEAFF.

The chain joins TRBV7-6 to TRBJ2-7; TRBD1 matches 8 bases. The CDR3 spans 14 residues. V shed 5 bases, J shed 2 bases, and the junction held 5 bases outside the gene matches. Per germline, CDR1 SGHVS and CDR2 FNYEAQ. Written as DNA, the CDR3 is TGTGCCAGCAGCCTTACGACAGGGGCCTACGAGCAGTACTTC. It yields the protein CASSLTTGAYEQYF.

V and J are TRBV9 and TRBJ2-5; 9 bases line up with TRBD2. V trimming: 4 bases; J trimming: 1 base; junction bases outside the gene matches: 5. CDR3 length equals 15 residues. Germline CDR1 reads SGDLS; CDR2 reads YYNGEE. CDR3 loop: CASSLLAGSQETQYF. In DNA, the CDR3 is TGTGCCAGCAGCCTGCTAGCGGGGAGCCAAGAGACCCAGTACTTC.

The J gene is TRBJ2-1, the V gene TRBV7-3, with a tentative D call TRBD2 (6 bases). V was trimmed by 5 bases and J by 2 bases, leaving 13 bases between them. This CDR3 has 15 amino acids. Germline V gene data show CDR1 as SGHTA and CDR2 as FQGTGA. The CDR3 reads CASSRPGVTYNEQFF. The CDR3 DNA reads TGTGCCAGCAGCCGACCGGGGGTGACCTACAATGAGCAGTTCTTC.

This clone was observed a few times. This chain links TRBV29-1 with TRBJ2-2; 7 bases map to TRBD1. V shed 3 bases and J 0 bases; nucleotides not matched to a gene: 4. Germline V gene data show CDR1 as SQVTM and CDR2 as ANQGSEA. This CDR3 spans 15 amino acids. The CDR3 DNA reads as TGCAGCGTTGACAGGCAGGGGGCGAACACCGGGGAGCTGTTTTTT. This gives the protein CSVDRQGANTGELFF.

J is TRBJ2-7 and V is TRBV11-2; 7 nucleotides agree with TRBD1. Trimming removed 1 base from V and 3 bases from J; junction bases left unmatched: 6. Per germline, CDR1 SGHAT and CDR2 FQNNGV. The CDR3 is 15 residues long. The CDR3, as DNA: TGTGCCAGCAGCTTAGTTCCCGGGACAGACTACGAGCAGTACTTC. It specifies CASSLVPGTDYEQYF.

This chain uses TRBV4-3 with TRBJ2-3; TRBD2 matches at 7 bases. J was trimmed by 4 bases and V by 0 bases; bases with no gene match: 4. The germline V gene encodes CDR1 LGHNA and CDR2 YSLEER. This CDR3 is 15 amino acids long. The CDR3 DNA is TGCGCCAGCAGCCAAGAGGGGGGGATGGCAGATACGCAGTATTTT. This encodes CASSQEGGMADTQYF.

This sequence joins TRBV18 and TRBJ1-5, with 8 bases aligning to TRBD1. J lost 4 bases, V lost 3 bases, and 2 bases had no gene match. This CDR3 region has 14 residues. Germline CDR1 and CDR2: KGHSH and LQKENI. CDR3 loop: CASSPGTGNQPQHF. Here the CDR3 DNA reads TGTGCCAGCTCACCCGGGACAGGAAATCAGCCCCAGCATTTT.

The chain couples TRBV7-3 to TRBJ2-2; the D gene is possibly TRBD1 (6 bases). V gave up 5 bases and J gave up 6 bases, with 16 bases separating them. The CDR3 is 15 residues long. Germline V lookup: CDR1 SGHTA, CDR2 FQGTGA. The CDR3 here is CASSPMIAGAGELFF. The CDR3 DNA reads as TGTGCCAGCAGCCCGATGATTGCAGGGGCCGGGGAGCTGTTTTTT.

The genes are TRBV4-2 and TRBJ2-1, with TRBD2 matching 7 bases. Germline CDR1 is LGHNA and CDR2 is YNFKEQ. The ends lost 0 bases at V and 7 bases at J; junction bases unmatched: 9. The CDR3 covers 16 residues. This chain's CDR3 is CASSQEGGNGFNEQFF. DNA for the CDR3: TGTGCCAGCAGCCAAGAGGGAGGGAACGGATTTAATGAGCAGTTCTTC.

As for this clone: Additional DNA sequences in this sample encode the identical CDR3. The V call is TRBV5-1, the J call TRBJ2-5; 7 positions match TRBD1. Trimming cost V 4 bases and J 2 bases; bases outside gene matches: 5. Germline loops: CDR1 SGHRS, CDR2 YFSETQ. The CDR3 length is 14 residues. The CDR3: CASSLGTAQETQYF. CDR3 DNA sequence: TGCGCCAGCAGCCTGGGGACAGCTCAAGAGACCCAGTACTTC.

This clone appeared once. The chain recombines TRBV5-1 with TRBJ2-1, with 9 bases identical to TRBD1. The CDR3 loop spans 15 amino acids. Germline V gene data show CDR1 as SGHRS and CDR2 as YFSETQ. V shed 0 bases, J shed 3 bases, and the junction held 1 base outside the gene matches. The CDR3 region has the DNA TGCGCCAGCAGCTTGGCGGGACAGGGCTACAATGAGCAGTTCTTC. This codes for CASSLAGQGYNEQFF.

For the CDR3, the DNA is TGCGCCAGCAGCCAGCAACAGGGGGCTAATGGCTACACCTTC. Its translation is CASSQQQGANGYTF. The genes are TRBV4-3 and TRBJ1-2, with 9 bases aligning to TRBD1. The junction had 5 bases not matched to a gene; V was cut back by 3 bases and J by 6 bases. The CDR3 spans 14 residues. Germline values: CDR1 LGHNA, CDR2 YSLEER.

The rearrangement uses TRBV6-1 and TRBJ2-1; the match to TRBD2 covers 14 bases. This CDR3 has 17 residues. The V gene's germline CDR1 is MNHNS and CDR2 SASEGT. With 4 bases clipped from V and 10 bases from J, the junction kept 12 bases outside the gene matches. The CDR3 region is CASSALPGTSGGPEQFF. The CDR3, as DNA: TGTGCCAGCAGTGCGCTCCCCGGGACTAGCGGGGGCCCGGAGCAGTTCTTC.

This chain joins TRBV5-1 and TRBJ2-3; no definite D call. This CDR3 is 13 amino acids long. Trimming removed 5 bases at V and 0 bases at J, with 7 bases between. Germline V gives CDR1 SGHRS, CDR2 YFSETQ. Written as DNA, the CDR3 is TGCGCCAGCAGTTCGTCTAGCACAGATACGCAGTATTTT. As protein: CASSSSSTDTQYF.

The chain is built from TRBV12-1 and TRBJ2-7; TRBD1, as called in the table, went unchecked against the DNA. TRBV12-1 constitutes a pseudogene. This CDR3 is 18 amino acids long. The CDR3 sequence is CASSFLPAPDISSYEQYF. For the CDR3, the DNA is TGTGCCAGCAGCTTTCTCCCGGCACCGGACATTAGCTCCTACGAGCAGTACTTC.

The CDR3 nucleotides read TGTGCCAGCAGACAAGGACAGGTTTTCTCTGGAAACACCATATATTTT. Residues: CASRQGQVFSGNTIYF. The chain employs TRBV28 and TRBJ1-3; TRBD1 matches at 7 bases. Losses at the gene ends were 6 bases for V and 0 bases for J; bases not matched to a gene: 8. The CDR3 has 16 amino acids. Germline V gene lookup returns CDR1 MDHEN and CDR2 SYDVKM.

This CDR3 is CASSPTLASYEQYF. For the CDR3, the DNA is TGTGCCAGCAGCCCCACGTTAGCCTCCTACGAGCAGTACTTC. This chain uses TRBV7-2 with TRBJ2-7; D is unresolved. V dropped 5 bases and J dropped 0 bases, with 11 bases sitting between them. This CDR3 is 14 amino acids long. CDR1 and CDR2 from the germline V gene are SGHTA and FQGNSA.

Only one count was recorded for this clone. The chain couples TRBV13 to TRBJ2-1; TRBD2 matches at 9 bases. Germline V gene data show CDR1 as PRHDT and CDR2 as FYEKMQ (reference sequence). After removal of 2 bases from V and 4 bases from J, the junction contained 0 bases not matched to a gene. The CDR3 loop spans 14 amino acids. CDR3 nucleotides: TGTGCCAGCAGCTTAAGCGGGGGGTACAATGAGCAGTTCTTC. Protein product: CASSLSGGYNEQFF.

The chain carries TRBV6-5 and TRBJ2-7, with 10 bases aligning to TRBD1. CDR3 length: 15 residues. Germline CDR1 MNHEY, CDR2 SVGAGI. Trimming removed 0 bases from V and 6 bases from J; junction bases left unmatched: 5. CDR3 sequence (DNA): TGTGCCAGCAGTTACTCAGAACGGACAGGGGGCGAGCAGTACTTC. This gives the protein CASSYSERTGGEQYF.

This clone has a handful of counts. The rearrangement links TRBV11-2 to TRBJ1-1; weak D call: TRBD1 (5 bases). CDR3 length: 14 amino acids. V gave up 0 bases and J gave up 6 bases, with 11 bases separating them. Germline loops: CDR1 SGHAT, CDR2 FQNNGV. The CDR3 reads CASSLDRVIPEAFF. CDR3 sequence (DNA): TGTGCCAGCAGCTTAGACAGGGTTATCCCTGAAGCTTTCTTT. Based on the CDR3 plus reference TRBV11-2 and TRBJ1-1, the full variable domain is EAGVAQSPRYKIIEKRQSVAFWCNPISGHATLYWYQQILGQGPKLLIQFQNNGVVDDSQLPKDRFSAERLKGVDSTLKIQPAKLEDSAVYLCASSLDRVIPEAFFGQGTRLTVV.

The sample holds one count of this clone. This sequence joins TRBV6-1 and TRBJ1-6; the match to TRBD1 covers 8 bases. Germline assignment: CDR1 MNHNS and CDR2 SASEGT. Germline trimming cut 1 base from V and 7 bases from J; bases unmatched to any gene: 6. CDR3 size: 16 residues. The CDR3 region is CASSEGRDRSNSPLHF. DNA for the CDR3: TGTGCCAGCAGTGAAGGGAGGGACAGGAGCAATTCACCCCTCCACTTT.

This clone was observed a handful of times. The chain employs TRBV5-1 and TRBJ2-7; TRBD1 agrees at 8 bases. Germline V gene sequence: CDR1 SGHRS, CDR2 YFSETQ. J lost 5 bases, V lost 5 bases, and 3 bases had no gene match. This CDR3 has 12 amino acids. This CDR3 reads CASRDRDDEQYF. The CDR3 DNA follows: TGCGCCAGCAGGGACAGGGACGACGAGCAGTACTTC.

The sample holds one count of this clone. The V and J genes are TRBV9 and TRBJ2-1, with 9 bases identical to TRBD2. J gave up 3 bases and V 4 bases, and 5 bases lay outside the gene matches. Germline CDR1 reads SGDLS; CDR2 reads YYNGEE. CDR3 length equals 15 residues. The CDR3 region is CASSPSGDFYNEQFF. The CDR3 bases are TGTGCCAGCAGCCCTAGCGGGGACTTCTACAATGAGCAGTTCTTC.

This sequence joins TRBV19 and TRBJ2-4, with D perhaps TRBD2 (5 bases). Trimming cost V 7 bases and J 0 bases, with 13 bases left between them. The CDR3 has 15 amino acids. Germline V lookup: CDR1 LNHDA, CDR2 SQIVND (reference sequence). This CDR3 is CASTREGLAKNIQYF. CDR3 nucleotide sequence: TGTGCCAGTACTCGAGAGGGCTTAGCCAAAAACATTCAGTACTTC.